This entry lists 32 T cell receptor beta chains sequenced from one sample in a study of cytomegalovirus exposure and HLA in healthy donors. With 60 Vbeta and 13 Jbeta primers, the PCR was carried out. Only in-frame clones appear in the TCRdb table, and some are missing; sequencing was by immunoSEQ multiplex PCR. This sample has around 150,000 clones; more than 65% occur once, and the top ten carry around 6.5%. Material: PBMCs. Every receptor here comes from a man aged 50 or older in good health and CMV-seropositive.

V gene TRBV2 combines with J gene TRBJ2-5; 7 bases map to TRBD1. With V trimmed by 7 bases and J by 7 bases, 12 bases remained unmatched. This CDR3 comprises 14 residues. The germline gives CDR1 SNHLY, CDR2 FYNNEI. CDR3 loop: CASMGTRGRRTQYF. CDR3 in DNA: TGTGCCAGCATGGGCACTAGGGGGCGGAGGACCCAGTACTTC.

The rearrangement joins TRBV2 to TRBJ2-5, with D uncertain. This CDR3 region has 14 residues. From germline, CDR1 is SNHLY and CDR2 FYNNEI. V was pared by 5 bases and J by 1 base, with 11 bases between. CDR3 loop: CASSLVRRQETQYF. The CDR3 bases are TGTGCCAGCAGTCTAGTACGGCGCCAAGAGACCCAGTACTTC.

This clone has only a few counts. The CDR3 reads CASGIDRGGKGVGEQYF. CDR3 DNA: TGTGCTAGTGGTATCGACCGGGGGGGAAAAGGGGTTGGCGAGCAGTACTTC. This chain connects TRBV12-5 to TRBJ2-7; 8 bases match TRBD2. Germline CDR1 LGHNT, CDR2 FRNRAP. V lost 5 bases to trimming and J lost 6 bases; unmatched junction nucleotides: 18. The CDR3 runs to 17 residues.

This clone was observed once. This chain links TRBV7-9 with TRBJ2-3, with TRBD2 matching 16 bases. Per germline, CDR1 SEHNR and CDR2 FQNEAQ (reference sequence). The trim removed 3 bases at V and 4 bases at J, leaving 7 bases unmatched. The CDR3 contains 18 residues. In DNA, the CDR3 is TGTGCCAGCAGCTTCGGGACTAGCGGGAGGGGAAGGGCAGATACGCAGTATTTT. Its protein is CASSFGTSGRGRADTQYF.

For this clone: Other DNA sequences in this specimen translate into the identical CDR3. The chain combines TRBV5-1 with TRBJ2-5; D perhaps matches TRBD1 (5 bases). Trimming removed 0 bases at V and 2 bases at J, with 8 bases between. This CDR3 is 14 amino acids long. Germline V gene sequence: CDR1 SGHRS, CDR2 YFSETQ. The CDR3 sequence is CASSLGQNQETQYF. For the CDR3, the DNA is TGCGCCAGCAGCTTGGGACAGAATCAAGAGACCCAGTACTTC. Looking up the rest from reference TRBV5-1 and TRBJ2-5 gives the full variable domain: KAGVTQTPRYLIKTRGQQVTLSCSPISGHRSVSWYQQTPGQGLQFLFEYFSETQRNKGNFPGRFSGRQFSNSRSEMNVSTLELGDSALYLCASSLGQNQETQYFGPGTRLLVL.

The J gene is TRBJ1-5, the V gene TRBV7-6; 7 bases are a match to TRBD1. The CDR3 covers 14 residues. V lost 0 bases and J lost 6; bases outside the gene matches: 2. Germline V gene sequence: CDR1 SGHVS, CDR2 FNYEAQ. CDR3 nucleotides: TGTGCCAGCAGCTTAGCCGCAGGGGGTCAGCCCCAGCATTTT. Protein product: CASSLAAGGQPQHF.

This sequence joins TRBV9 and TRBJ1-6; no definite D call. The CDR3 covers 18 residues. The V end was cut by 4 bases, the J end by 0 bases, with 17 bases between. Germline CDR1 reads SGDLS; CDR2 reads YYNGEE. The CDR3 DNA reads as TGTGCCAGCAGCCCGGAAGCGGCAGGACCCTCCTATAATTCACCCCTCCACTTT. Residues: CASSPEAAGPSYNSPLHF.

J is TRBJ1-3 and V is TRBV5-1, with D maybe TRBD1 (5 bases). Germline values: CDR1 SGHRS, CDR2 YFSETQ. This CDR3 contains 16 residues. Trimming cost V 3 bases and J 3 bases, with 16 bases left between them. CDR3: CASSYAGQDNGNTIYF. CDR3 nucleotides: TGCGCCAGCAGCTACGCAGGACAAGATAATGGAAACACCATATATTTT.

The rearrangement uses TRBV5-1 and TRBJ1-3, with unresolved D. Germline V gene sequence: CDR1 SGHRS, CDR2 YFSETQ. V was shortened by 3 bases and J by 4 bases, with 8 bases between the two germline ends. This CDR3 has 13 residues. As DNA, the CDR3 is TGCGCCAGCAGCTCGACTCTGGGAAACACCATATATTTT. This codes for CASSSTLGNTIYF. Supplemented by reference TRBV5-1 and TRBJ1-3, the full variable domain reads KAGVTQTPRYLIKTRGQQVTLSCSPISGHRSVSWYQQTPGQGLQFLFEYFSETQRNKGNFPGRFSGRQFSNSRSEMNVSTLELGDSALYLCASSSTLGNTIYFGEGSWLTVV.

This clone appeared a single time. The J gene is TRBJ1-1, the V gene TRBV28; the match to TRBD1 covers 11 bases. Germline loops: CDR1 MDHEN, CDR2 SYDVKM. The CDR3 length is 18 residues. Losses at the gene ends were 1 base for V and 0 bases for J; bases not matched to a gene: 7. This CDR3 reads CASSLYWTGGLLNTEAFF. For the CDR3, the DNA is TGTGCCAGCAGTTTATACTGGACAGGGGGCCTGTTGAACACTGAAGCTTTCTTT.

V usage is TRBV9 and J usage is TRBJ1-1; D not resolved. V lost 3 bases to trimming and J lost 3 bases, with 9 bases between them. The CDR3 consists of 13 residues. Germline V gene sequence: CDR1 SGDLS, CDR2 YYNGEE. CDR3 sequence reads: CASSGAYDTEAFF. As DNA, the CDR3 is TGTGCCAGCAGCGGGGCTTACGACACTGAAGCTTTCTTT.

This clone was observed a single time. It is likely a read error, because the conserved phenylalanine at the end of the CDR3 is missing. The chain is built from TRBV2 and TRBJ1-2; D remains unclear. Trimming pared 7 bases from V and 2 bases from J, leaving 8 bases between. This CDR3 is built from 12 residues. CDR1 is SNHLY, CDR2 FYNNEI, per germline. CDR3 in amino acids: CASMRENYGYTL. CDR3 bases: TGTGCCAGCATGAGAGAGAACTATGGCTACACCCTC.

The chain links TRBV28 to TRBJ1-2; 8 bases align to TRBD1. The CDR3 sequence is 14 residues long. Per the germline V gene, CDR1 is MDHEN and CDR2 is SYDVKM. The V segment lost 7 bases and the J segment 6 bases; nucleotides outside the gene matches: 10. CDR3 coding DNA: TGTGCCAGCATGGTGTTCGGACAGGGTGATGGCTACACCTTC. Amino acid sequence: CASMVFGQGDGYTF.

V gene TRBV6-1 combines with J gene TRBJ1-5; D gene unclear. The germline V and J ends were trimmed by 7 bases and 4 bases, with 11 bases remaining between them. CDR1 MNHNS and CDR2 SASEGT come from the germline V gene. The CDR3 consists of 13 residues. CDR3 coding DNA: TGTGCCAGCATTAGCGGGGATAATCAGCCCCAGCATTTT. It codes for CASISGDNQPQHF.

Regarding this clone: Other DNA sequences in the sample encode the same CDR3. The J gene is TRBJ2-3, the V gene TRBV5-4; the D gene is possibly TRBD2 (6 bases). Trimming took off 1 base at V and 8 bases at J, with 17 bases between the two ends. CDR1 is SGHNT, CDR2 YYREEE, per germline (reference sequence). This CDR3 is 15 amino acids long. In DNA form, the CDR3 reads TGTGCCAGCAGCTTGCGGGCGGGAATAAGCACTACGCAGTATTTT. This sequence encodes CASSLRAGISTTQYF.

This clone was picked up one time. The gene calls are TRBV7-2 and TRBJ1-2; D is unclear. This CDR3 is built from 17 residues. V was cut by 0 bases and J by 4 bases, with 18 bases left in between. Germline V gives CDR1 SGHTA, CDR2 FQGNSA. This chain's CDR3 is CASSLALGVTEGYGYTF. The CDR3 DNA reads TGTGCCAGCAGCTTAGCGCTCGGAGTAACAGAGGGCTATGGCTACACCTTC.

This clone was detected once. This rearrangement joins TRBV12-5 to TRBJ2-3, with 7 bases lining up with TRBD1. Germline lookup yields CDR1 LGHNT and CDR2 FRNRAP. This CDR3 comprises 13 residues. V was pared by 7 bases and J by 5 bases, with 6 bases of the junction left unmatched. In nucleotides, the CDR3 is TGTGCTAGTGTCCCCCCAGGGGGAGATACGCAGTATTTT. This codes for CASVPPGGDTQYF.

As to this clone: The identical CDR3 is also encoded by other nucleotide sequences in the sample. This rearrangement joins TRBV28 to TRBJ1-1; 11 bases align to TRBD1. Germline CDR1 reads MDHEN; CDR2 reads SYDVKM. The CDR3 runs to 16 residues. V gave up 2 bases and J gave up 3 bases; unmatched junction bases: 5. The CDR3 is CASSLPGQGADTEAFF. In DNA form, the CDR3 reads TGTGCCAGCAGTTTACCAGGACAGGGGGCCGACACTGAAGCTTTCTTT.

V is TRBV5-6 and J is TRBJ2-2; D is uncertain. CDR1 and CDR2 (germline): SGHDT, YYEEEE. This CDR3 spans 12 amino acids. The V end was cut by 4 bases, the J end by 7 bases, with 8 bases between. CDR3 in DNA: TGTGCCAGCAGCCAGATAAGCGGGGAGCTGTTTTTT. This translates into CASSQISGELFF. Full variable domain (rest looked up from reference TRBV5-6 and TRBJ2-2): DAGVTQSPTHLIKTRGQQVTLRCSPKSGHDTVSWYQQALGQGPQFIFQYYEEEERQRGNFPDRFSGHQFPNYSSELNVNALLLGDSALYLCASSQISGELFFGEGSRLTVL.

The gene calls are TRBV18 and TRBJ1-1; TRBD1 matches at 7 bases. From germline, CDR1 is KGHSH and CDR2 LQKENI. This CDR3 spans 14 amino acids. Germline trimming cut 4 bases from V and 1 base from J; bases unmatched to any gene: 3. Written as DNA, the CDR3 is TGTGCCAGCTCACGACAGGGTACGAACACTGAAGCTTTCTTT. It encodes CASSRQGTNTEAFF.

The genes are TRBV5-1 and TRBJ1-1; tentative D call: TRBD1 (5 bases). The V and J ends lost 0 bases and 3 bases respectively, with 12 bases between them. Germline loops: CDR1 SGHRS, CDR2 YFSETQ. The CDR3 extends over 15 amino acids. The CDR3 coding sequence is TGCGCCAGCAGCTTGGCCGGGGGGGTCGACACTGAAGCTTTCTTT. This gives the protein CASSLAGGVDTEAFF.

The rearrangement joins TRBV5-1 to TRBJ2-5; D remains ambiguous. CDR3 length: 13 amino acids. Trimming removed 5 bases at V and 5 bases at J, with 13 bases between. Germline CDR1 is SGHRS and CDR2 is YFSETQ. CDR3 sequence (DNA): TGCGCCAGCAGTCCCCAGGCACGGGAGACCCAGTACTTC. Its translation is CASSPQARETQYF.

The chain recombines TRBV19 with TRBJ1-5, with D unresolved. The CDR3 has 12 residues. Germline lookup yields CDR1 LNHDA and CDR2 SQIVND (reference sequence). Between the trimmed V and J ends, which lost 3 bases and 4 bases, there was a span of 4 bases. The chain's CDR3 is CASSIGNQPQHF. The CDR3, as DNA: TGTGCCAGTAGTATCGGGAATCAGCCCCAGCATTTT.

V usage is TRBV18 and J usage is TRBJ2-7, with 9 bases identical to TRBD2. Trimming at V came to 0 bases and at J to 6 bases, leaving 6 bases not matched to a gene. The length of the CDR3 is 15 residues. CDR1 and CDR2 from the germline V gene are KGHSH and LQKENI. The CDR3 is CASSPPSLAGTEQYF. CDR3 nucleotides: TGTGCCAGCTCACCACCTAGCCTAGCGGGAACCGAGCAGTACTTC. The entire variable domain, with the rest obtained from reference TRBV18 and TRBJ2-7, is as follows: NAGVMQNPRHLVRRRGQEARLRCSPMKGHSHVYWYRQLPEEGLKFMVYLQKENIIDESGMPKERFSAEFPKEGPSILRIQQVVRGDSAAYFCASSPPSLAGTEQYFGPGTRLTVT.

This chain uses TRBV29-1 with TRBJ2-6, with unresolved D. This CDR3 is built from 13 residues. The V end lost 6 bases, the J end lost 0 bases, and 6 bases lay between the germline ends. Per the germline V gene, CDR1 is SQVTM and CDR2 is ANQGSEA. Here the CDR3 DNA reads TGCAGCGTCCACAGCTCTGGGGCCAACGTCCTGACTTTC. This sequence encodes CSVHSSGANVLTF.

The CDR3 region has the DNA TGTGCCAGCAGCCCCTCAGACAGCTATAATTCACCCCTCCACTTT. Its protein is CASSPSDSYNSPLHF. The chain couples TRBV6-6 to TRBJ1-6; a possible D gene is TRBD1 (5 bases). The germline CDR1 and CDR2 sequences are MNHNY and SVGAGI (reference sequence). V was cut by 6 bases and J by 3 bases, with 12 bases left in between. The CDR3 length is 15 residues.

The J gene is TRBJ1-1, the V gene TRBV30; unclear D gene. V was cut by 2 bases and J by 5 bases, with 15 bases left in between. Germline-derived CDR1 and CDR2 are GTSNPN and SVGIG (reference sequence). CDR3 length: 14 residues. The CDR3 bases are TGTGCCTGGAGTTCCACGGGAAGCGCGACTGAAGCTTTCTTT. This encodes CAWSSTGSATEAFF.

The chain joins TRBV7-8 to TRBJ2-5; D is possibly TRBD2 (6 bases). In germline, CDR1 is SGHVS, CDR2 FQNEAQ. V was trimmed by 4 bases and J by 5 bases, leaving 11 bases between them. There are 13 residues in the CDR3. As DNA, the CDR3 is TGTGCCAGCAGCTACGCTAGCGAGGAGACCCAGTACTTC. Translated: CASSYASEETQYF.

This clone was seen a single time. The CDR3, as DNA: TGTGCCAGCAGTGACTCGATCTATGCAGGGTCGAACACTGAAGCTTTCTTT. It is translated as CASSDSIYAGSNTEAFF. The chain combines TRBV6-4 with TRBJ1-1; D may be TRBD1 (5 bases). V was clipped by 0 bases and J by 1 base, with 15 bases between them. Germline V gene lookup returns CDR1 MRHNA and CDR2 SNTAGT. CDR3 length: 17 residues.

This chain connects TRBV30 to TRBJ1-1, with unresolved D. The CDR3 loop spans 13 amino acids. Germline CDR1 GTSNPN, CDR2 SVGIG (reference sequence). V lost 0 bases, J lost 3 bases, and 8 bases lay in between. CDR3: CAWSVNTYTEAFF. In nucleotides, the CDR3 is TGTGCCTGGAGTGTTAACACGTACACTGAAGCTTTCTTT.

This clone appeared a few times. J is TRBJ2-3 and V is TRBV5-1; D ambiguous. V lost 4 bases, J lost 5 bases, and 14 bases lay in between. Per germline, CDR1 SGHRS and CDR2 YFSETQ. This CDR3 is built from 14 residues. Written as DNA, the CDR3 is TGCGCCAGCAGCCTCGCCCCCGCGGAAGATACGCAGTATTTT. Its protein is CASSLAPAEDTQYF.

On this clone itself: Compared with germline, one end of the junction differs, possibly owing to a read error. Other DNA sequences of this sample code for an identical CDR3. CDR3: CATSRDFGGYTF. The CDR3 DNA follows: TGTGCCACCAGTAGAGATTTCGGTGGCTACACCTTC. The chain is built from TRBV15 and TRBJ1-2; unclear D gene. This CDR3 contains 12 residues. Germline values: CDR1 LNHNV, CDR2 YYDKDF (reference sequence).